This T cell receptor (beta chain) was identified in a study of blood T cell repertoires in COVID-19. This CDR3 region has 13 residues. V lost 5 bases, J lost 5 bases, and 6 bases stayed unmatched. Sequenced by immunoSEQ multiplex PCR; TCRdb stores in-frame clones only, minus some. In the table there are 150,000 to 200,000 clones, approximately 85% of which are singletons. Membership in each cohort depended on participant-reported clinical history. Recovered status in Cohort 3 required two negative PCRs, clearance, or symptom resolution. The specimen was PBMCs or T cells enriched from blood (not recorded which). The chain recombines TRBV12-3 or TRBV12-4 with TRBJ2-7; TRBD2 matches 7 bases. The clonotype originates from a woman younger than 35 who had recovered from COVID-19. CDR3 protein: CASSRTSSNEQYF. The CDR3, as DNA: TGTGCCAGCAGTCGGACTAGTAGCAACGAGCAGTACTTC.